The next 6 T cell receptor beta chains were all read from a single sample in a study of blood T cells in healthy people across ages. Combining a sample-barcoded 5' primer with a J-beta primer mix, a second PCR ran for roughly 7 to 12 cycles. Each CDR3 protein gets one entry after TCRdb re-called the 5' RACE reads with MiXCR. Among roughly 1.7 million distinct CDR3 sequences, about 35% were seen once, and the ten largest hold roughly 12%. Sequencing used blood. The receptors here all came from a woman between 25 and 40 years old in good health.

Many counts were recorded for this clonotype. This chain connects TRBV5-1 to TRBJ2-1; D uncertain. Trimming removed 4 bases from V and 0 bases from J, with 11 bases in between. Germline assignment: CDR1 SGHRS and CDR2 YFSETQ. The CDR3 is 15 residues long. Here the CDR3 DNA reads TGCGCCAGCAGCAGGGCCCCTAGCTCCTACAATGAGCAGTTCTTC. The encoded protein is CASSRAPSSYNEQFF.

The table lists this clonotype with a count of one. The chain is built from TRBV5-4 and TRBJ2-5, with 9 bases aligning to TRBD1. The DNA end is more similar to TRBJ2-7, so the J call may be wrong. CDR1 is SGHNT, CDR2 YYREEE, per germline (reference sequence). CDR3 size: 14 residues. The CDR3 sequence is CASSLRDRASEQYF. Here the CDR3 DNA reads TGTGCCAGCAGCCTGAGGGACAGGGCATCCGAGCAGTACTTC.

A few counts support this clonotype. This sequence joins TRBV3-1 and TRBJ2-7; unclear D gene. V lost 3 bases and J 0 bases, leaving 12 bases between the germline ends. The CDR3 loop spans 15 amino acids. Germline lookup yields CDR1 LGHDT and CDR2 YNNKEL (reference sequence). The DNA of the CDR3 is TGTGCCAGCAGCCAGTTGGGCGTCCCCTCCTACGAGCAGTACTTC. Protein product: CASSQLGVPSYEQYF.

The gene calls are TRBV20-1 and TRBJ2-1, with TRBD2 as a possible D gene (5 bases). Trimming shortened V by 6 bases and J by 5 bases, and 20 bases separated the two germline ends. CDR1 is DFQATT and CDR2 is SNEGSKA in the germline V gene (reference sequence). The CDR3 spans 15 residues. The CDR3 is CSARTHAQIHNEQFF. CDR3 nucleotides: TGCAGTGCCCGGACTCATGCCCAGATCCACAATGAGCAGTTCTTC.

This sequence joins TRBV19 and TRBJ2-1, with 7 bases aligning to TRBD1. Germline values: CDR1 LNHDA, CDR2 SQIVND (reference sequence). V was clipped by 5 bases and J by 2 bases; unmatched bases: 9. The CDR3 runs to 16 residues. Here the CDR3 DNA reads TGTGCCAGTAGTCTTGACAGGGAGACGGCCTACAATGAGCAGTTCTTC. It specifies CASSLDRETAYNEQFF.

This rearrangement joins TRBV30 to TRBJ2-1; 9 nucleotides align to TRBD2. The V gene's germline CDR1 is GTSNPN and CDR2 SVGIG (reference sequence). This CDR3 is built from 14 residues. Germline trimming cut 1 base from V and 7 bases from J; bases unmatched to any gene: 5. This CDR3 reads CAWSAAGGPNEQFF. The CDR3 DNA is TGTGCCTGGAGTGCGGCGGGAGGGCCAAATGAGCAGTTCTTC.